One and the same sample provided the 30 T cell receptor beta chains below, sequenced in a study of breast tumors, draining lymph nodes, adjacent tissues. TCRdb fed the multiplex PCR reads into MiXCR, producing one record per CDR3 protein. Of about 7,200 distinct CDR3 sequences in the sample, approximately 42% were seen once. The material sequenced was tumor-adjacent breast tissue. Every receptor here comes from a female donor with breast cancer. Some clones in this sample may be carry-over from other donors' samples.

The V gene is TRBV28, the J gene TRBJ2-7, with D perhaps assigned TRBD1 or TRBD2 (6 bases each). The CDR3 loop spans 14 amino acids. Trimming left V 2 bases short and J 3 bases short, with 11 bases between. Germline assignment: CDR1 MDHEN and CDR2 SYDVKM. The CDR3 DNA follows: TGTGCCAGCAGTTTAAGGGGGGACGACTACGAGCAGTACTTC. Translation gives CASSLRGDDYEQYF. The variable domain in full, completed from reference TRBV28 and TRBJ2-7, reads DVKVTQSSRYLVKRTGEKVFLECVQDMDHENMFWYRQDPGLGLRLIYFSYDVKMKEKGDIPEGYSVSREKKERFSLILESASTNQTSMYLCASSLRGDDYEQYFGPGTRLTVT.

This clonotype was observed many times. V and J are TRBV20-1 and TRBJ2-1; TRBD2 matches at 11 bases. The V gene end was trimmed by 6 bases and the J gene end by 4 bases; junction bases not matched to a gene: 5. This CDR3 is 14 amino acids long. The germline V gene encodes CDR1 DFQATT and CDR2 SNEGSKA (reference sequence). CDR3 in amino acids: CSASGTSGYNEQFF. The CDR3 DNA is TGCAGTGCAAGCGGGACTAGCGGTTACAATGAGCAGTTCTTC.

This clonotype was detected ten times or more. The chain joins TRBV7-8 to TRBJ2-5; no reliable D call. The CDR3 covers 13 residues. V lost 6 bases to trimming and J lost 3 bases, with 11 bases between them. The germline gives CDR1 SGHVS, CDR2 FQNEAQ. The CDR3 bases are TGTGCCAGCAGTACCCAGACAAAAGAGACCCAGTACTTC. This gives the protein CASSTQTKETQYF.

In its sample, this clonotype was seen many times. The chain combines TRBV5-1 with TRBJ2-7; the match to TRBD2 covers 7 bases. V gave up 2 bases and J gave up 6 bases; unmatched junction bases: 8. The germline V gene encodes CDR1 SGHRS and CDR2 YFSETQ. This CDR3 contains 14 residues. The CDR3 loop reads CASSFVAGAAEQYF. The CDR3 nucleotides are TGCGCCAGCAGCTTCGTGGCGGGAGCAGCCGAGCAGTACTTC.

CDR3 coding DNA: TGTGCCAGCCAACCATCAACTAGTACGATCCATGAGCAGTTCTTC. Translation: CASQPSTSTIHEQFF. The chain is built from TRBV27 and TRBJ2-1, with D tentatively TRBD2 (5 bases). Trimming stripped 8 bases from V and 8 bases from J, with 22 bases between. The CDR3 is made up of 15 amino acids. Germline assignment: CDR1 MNHEY and CDR2 SMNVEV (reference sequence).

This clonotype has at least ten counts. The V gene is TRBV5-1, the J gene TRBJ1-2; 7 bases line up with TRBD1. CDR1 is SGHRS and CDR2 is YFSETQ in the germline V gene. The V gene end was trimmed by 3 bases and the J gene end by 4 bases; junction bases not matched to a gene: 9. The CDR3 spans 15 residues. The DNA of the CDR3 is TGCGCCAGCAGCTCTGATCCCGGGACAGTCTATGGCTACACCTTC. Protein product: CASSSDPGTVYGYTF.

The table lists this clonotype with a count of one. The chain is built from TRBV30 and TRBJ2-1, with 7 nucleotides matching TRBD2. This CDR3 contains 14 residues. With V trimmed by 5 bases and J by 0 bases, 4 bases remained unmatched. Per the germline V gene, CDR1 is GTSNPN and CDR2 is SVGIG (reference sequence). This CDR3 reads CAWSGGSSYNEQFF. CDR3 coding DNA: TGTGCCTGGTCAGGCGGGAGCTCCTACAATGAGCAGTTCTTC.

This clonotype is large in the sample. V is TRBV7-9 and J is TRBJ2-7; 8 bases agree with TRBD2. The CDR3 totals 13 residues. Germline V gene sequence: CDR1 SEHNR, CDR2 FQNEAQ (reference sequence). The trim removed 4 bases at V and 5 bases at J, leaving 4 bases unmatched. In DNA, the CDR3 is TGTGCCAGCAGCTCCAGCGGGGGCCACGAGCAGTACTTC. Protein sequence: CASSSSGGHEQYF.

The rearrangement joins TRBV11-2 to TRBJ2-7, with 8 bases aligning to TRBD1. CDR3 length: 17 residues. V lost 1 base and J lost 1; bases outside the gene matches: 9. Germline values: CDR1 SGHAT, CDR2 FQNNGV. The CDR3 DNA sequence: TGTGCCAGCAGCTTAGGCCGCCGGGACAGGAATTCCTACGAGCAGTACGTC. Encoded protein: CASSLGRRDRNSYEQYV.

This clonotype was counted many times. The chain carries TRBV7-3 and TRBJ2-5; 8 positions agree with TRBD2. The CDR3 loop spans 13 amino acids. Per the germline V gene, CDR1 is SGHTA and CDR2 is FQGTGA. The J segment lost 4 bases and the V segment lost 5 bases, leaving 3 bases of the junction unmatched. This chain's CDR3 is CASSRGGTETQYF. The CDR3 DNA follows: TGTGCCAGCAGCCGGGGGGGCACAGAGACCCAGTACTTC.

By share, this clonotype ranks as medium-sized. The V call is TRBV20-1, the J call TRBJ2-7; D possibly corresponds to TRBD2 (6 bases). V was clipped by 3 bases and J by 3 bases, with 15 bases between them. Germline CDR1 and CDR2: DFQATT and SNEGSKA (reference sequence). This CDR3 is built from 14 residues. The CDR3 reads CSARGGTYIYEQYF. The DNA of the CDR3 is TGCAGTGCTAGGGGTGGGACTTATATCTACGAGCAGTACTTC.

The gene calls are TRBV29-1 and TRBJ2-7; 11 bases match TRBD2. There are 15 residues in the CDR3. With 4 bases clipped from V and 3 bases from J, the junction kept 8 bases outside the gene matches. Germline values: CDR1 SQVTM, CDR2 ANQGSEA. CDR3 in DNA: TGCAGCGTTGTGGGACTAGCGGACCCCCGCTACGAGCAGTACTTC. Its translation: CSVVGLADPRYEQYF.

The sample holds many counts of this clonotype. The V and J genes are TRBV19 and TRBJ2-7; D possibly uses TRBD1 or TRBD2 (5 bases each). Germline V CDR1 and CDR2: LNHDA, SQIVND (reference sequence). Trimming stripped 6 bases from V and 0 bases from J, with 12 bases between. CDR3 length: 14 amino acids. In DNA form, the CDR3 reads TGTGCCAGTAGACCGACCGGGACCTCCTACGAGCAGTACTTC. This sequence encodes CASRPTGTSYEQYF.

The rearrangement joins TRBV7-2 to TRBJ2-7; D ambiguous. V shed 0 bases and J shed 0 bases, with 9 bases lying between them. Germline V lookup: CDR1 SGHTA, CDR2 FQGNSA. This CDR3 has 15 residues. CDR3 in amino acids: CASSLALMGSYEQYF. Written as DNA, the CDR3 is TGTGCCAGCAGCTTAGCGCTGATGGGCTCCTACGAGCAGTACTTC.

The chain uses TRBV10-1 and TRBJ2-5; D may be TRBD2 (6 bases). CDR3 length equals 13 residues. Germline CDR1 and CDR2: WNHNN and SYGVQD (reference sequence). Trimming took 3 bases from V and 5 from J, leaving 10 bases between them. DNA of the CDR3: TGCGCCAGCAGTGATTTGGCGGGGGAGACCCAGTACTTC. Encoded protein: CASSDLAGETQYF.

The table lists this clonotype with many counts. The chain recombines TRBV11-2 with TRBJ1-2, with D perhaps TRBD1 (6 bases). Trimming cost V 3 bases and J 8 bases, with 16 bases left between them. The CDR3 runs to 14 residues. Germline V gives CDR1 SGHAT, CDR2 FQNNGV. The CDR3 DNA reads as TGTGCCAGCAGCTTTACAGGGTCCGGGTACGGCTACACCTTC. It yields the protein CASSFTGSGYGYTF.

As for this clonotype: The junction and the germline gene differ at one end; a read error may be behind it. The V and J genes are TRBV7-9 and TRBJ1-6, with D possibly TRBD1 on 6 matching bases. The CDR3 totals 17 residues. Germline CDR1 SEHNR, CDR2 FQNEAQ (reference sequence). The CDR3 loop is CASSLHDYTGSESPLYF. In DNA, the CDR3 is TGTGCCAGCAGCTTACACGATTATACAGGGAGCGAATCACCCCTCTACTTT.

CDR3 amino acids: CASSLVTEGEKLFF. As DNA, the CDR3 is TGTGCCAGCAGCTTAGTCACGGAGGGTGAAAAACTGTTTTTT. J is TRBJ1-4 and V is TRBV11-2; D is ambiguous. V was clipped by 1 base and J by 7 bases, with 10 bases between them. This CDR3 spans 14 amino acids. The germline gives CDR1 SGHAT, CDR2 FQNNGV.

Ten or more counts support this clonotype. J is TRBJ2-7 and V is TRBV4-3; D may be TRBD1 or TRBD2 (5 bases each). Germline CDR1 reads LGHNA; CDR2 reads YSLEER. The CDR3 is 12 residues long. Trimming removed 4 bases from V and 5 bases from J, with 9 bases in between. The CDR3 region is CASSPGADEQYF. The CDR3 region has the DNA TGCGCCAGCAGCCCCGGGGCGGACGAGCAGTACTTC.

The chain joins TRBV28 to TRBJ2-3; 9 bases are a match to TRBD2. The CDR3 extends over 16 amino acids. Germline trimming cut 1 base from V and 1 base from J; bases unmatched to any gene: 3. Germline-derived CDR1 and CDR2 are MDHEN and SYDVKM. The CDR3 here is CASSLSSGTGTDTQYF. CDR3 coding DNA: TGTGCCAGCAGTTTATCTAGCGGGACTGGCACAGATACGCAGTATTTT. The full variable domain, in which reference TRBV28 and TRBJ2-3 provide the parts outside the CDR3, is DVKVTQSSRYLVKRTGEKVFLECVQDMDHENMFWYRQDPGLGLRLIYFSYDVKMKEKGDIPEGYSVSREKKERFSLILESASTNQTSMYLCASSLSSGTGTDTQYFGPGTRLTVL.

The rearrangement joins TRBV20-1 to TRBJ1-1; tentatively, D is TRBD1 (5 bases). Germline V gene sequence: CDR1 DFQATT, CDR2 SNEGSKA (reference sequence). Trimming took off 5 bases at V and 0 bases at J, with 10 bases between the two ends. CDR3 size: 13 residues. CDR3 bases: TGCAGTGCTCCTCGACAGTTGAACACTGAAGCTTTCTTT. Its translation: CSAPRQLNTEAFF.

This clonotype is labeled medium-sized. This rearrangement joins TRBV5-1 to TRBJ2-1, with 14 nucleotides matching TRBD2. J gave up 4 bases and V 4 bases, and 13 bases lay outside the gene matches. Germline V lookup: CDR1 SGHRS, CDR2 YFSETQ. The CDR3 totals 19 residues. This CDR3 reads CASSATGTSGSSGYNEQFF. CDR3 DNA: TGCGCCAGCAGCGCCACCGGGACTAGCGGGAGTTCAGGATACAATGAGCAGTTCTTC.

This sequence joins TRBV5-1 and TRBJ1-4; D unclear. The CDR3 length is 12 residues. Trimming took 4 bases from V and 8 from J, leaving 9 bases between them. Germline CDR1 reads SGHRS; CDR2 reads YFSETQ. The CDR3 DNA reads as TGCGCCAGCAGCCTCAACCTCGAAAAACTGTTTTTT. Its protein product is CASSLNLEKLFF.

By proportion, this clonotype is medium-sized. The chain combines TRBV5-1 with TRBJ2-3; D remains unclear. CDR3 size: 13 residues. Per germline, CDR1 SGHRS and CDR2 YFSETQ. Trimming removed 1 base from V and 2 bases from J, with 5 bases in between. The CDR3 loop reads CASSLQITDTQYF. CDR3 DNA: TGCGCCAGCAGCTTGCAGATCACAGATACGCAGTATTTT.

This clonotype occurred many times. The gene calls are TRBV7-2 and TRBJ2-3, with D possibly matching TRBD2 (6 bases). The CDR3 spans 14 residues. V lost 2 bases and J 4 bases, leaving 10 bases between the germline ends. CDR1 is SGHTA and CDR2 is FQGNSA in the germline V gene. CDR3 sequence: CASSLLSGADTQYF. The CDR3 DNA follows: TGTGCCAGCAGCTTATTGTCGGGGGCAGATACGCAGTATTTT.

CDR3 protein: CASSRTGTGHYEQYF. In DNA form, the CDR3 reads TGTGCCAGCAGCCGAACCGGGACAGGGCACTACGAGCAGTACTTC. The gene calls are TRBV7-9 and TRBJ2-7; 9 bases are a match to TRBD1. The germline V gene has CDR1 SEHNR and CDR2 FQNEAQ (reference sequence). Trimming at V came to 5 bases and at J to 3 bases, leaving 8 bases not matched to a gene. The CDR3 is 15 amino acids.

This clonotype was picked up one time. The chain joins TRBV5-4 to TRBJ2-7, with 8 bases matching TRBD2. V gave up 1 base and J gave up 3 bases; unmatched junction bases: 6. This CDR3 is built from 15 residues. CDR1 is SGHNT and CDR2 is YYREEE in the germline V gene (reference sequence). The CDR3 protein is CASSLWVSGIYEQYF. CDR3 DNA: TGTGCCAGCAGCTTGTGGGTTAGCGGGATCTACGAGCAGTACTTC. Full variable domain (remainder filled in from reference TRBV5-4 and TRBJ2-7): ETGVTQSPTHLIKTRGQQVTLRCSSQSGHNTVSWYQQALGQGPQFIFQYYREEENGRGNFPPRFSGLQFPNYSSELNVNALELDDSALYLCASSLWVSGIYEQYFGPGTRLTVT.

The gene calls are TRBV7-2 and TRBJ2-1; 9 nucleotides line up with TRBD2. This CDR3 has 15 amino acids. Germline loops: CDR1 SGHTA, CDR2 FQGNSA. V was clipped by 6 bases and J by 1 base; unmatched bases: 4. CDR3: CASRATSGSYNEQFF. CDR3 coding DNA: TGTGCCAGCAGGGCGACTAGCGGATCCTACAATGAGCAGTTCTTC.

The sample holds many counts of this clonotype. V usage is TRBV5-1 and J usage is TRBJ2-1; possibly TRBD2 for D (6 bases). The V gene's germline CDR1 is SGHRS and CDR2 YFSETQ. V lost 0 bases to trimming and J lost 4 bases, with 11 bases between them. The CDR3 extends over 15 amino acids. DNA for the CDR3: TGCGCCAGCAGCTTGGCGGGAGTTTCATACAATGAGCAGTTCTTC. This encodes CASSLAGVSYNEQFF.

This rearrangement joins TRBV6-5 to TRBJ2-3, with 11 bases fitting TRBD2. The CDR3 totals 20 residues. Losses at the gene ends were 5 bases for V and 1 base for J; bases not matched to a gene: 17. Germline V gene lookup returns CDR1 MNHEY and CDR2 SVGAGI. CDR3 nucleotides: TGTGCCAGCAGTCCCGGTGGACTAGCGGGCCTCAGGGTGGGCACAGATACGCAGTATTTT. Encoded protein: CASSPGGLAGLRVGTDTQYF.